Sequencing of this TCR beta chain was carried out in a study of beta chain features in type 1 diabetes (dated by TCRdb to about 2018). In the study overall: Mean age, gender distribution, total cell number and subset yield did not differ between patients and healthy donors. A total of over 95,000,000 sorted cells were examined across all samples, and RNA yield correlated strongly with the number of cells per subset. In the study, TCRB repertoires of sorted circulating CD4+ T cell subsets from recently diagnosed type 1 diabetes patients were compared with those of matched healthy donors. Regulatory and stem cell-like memory subsets were obtained from only 8 patients and about eight healthy donors, while naive and central memory subsets were obtained from all 28 donors.

Notes on this clone: It has no known antigen specificity. The record has no base qualities; no much larger clone is one base away.

Compared with germline, V lacks 1 base and J lacks 0 bases; bases without a gene match: 3. CDR3 length: 16 amino acids, cysteine to phenylalanine. The sequence is cut down to CDR3 DNA, 48 bases in frame from base 1. CDR1 and CDR2, per the germline V gene, are SGHAT and FQNNGV. Each donor gave one peripheral blood draw, roughly 120 mL on average, collected into heparinised tubes. A BD FACSAria II was used to sort naive, central memory, regulatory and stem cell-like memory CD4+ T cells with a panel that included CD45RO, CCR7, CD25, CD127, CD95 and CD27. A purity above 95% was achieved for all sorted populations. PBMCs were isolated immediately by Lymphoprep density gradient centrifugation and stained directly without culture. So that batch effects would be minimized, each experiment stained and sorted samples in pairs, pairing one healthy donor with one patient. All of the isolated RNA was reverse transcribed with the High Capacity cDNA Reverse Transcription Kit, so expressed TCRB transcripts were sequenced. Deep immunoSEQ sequencing was performed on naive, central memory and regulatory T cell samples, with an average of roughly 4 million total reads per sample. Sorted cells were lysed in RLT buffer, and RNA was extracted using DNase-treated RNeasy Micro or Mini kits according to cell number. To prevent cross-contamination, each cell subset was processed individually, whereas patient and healthy donor samples were processed jointly. TCRB sequences were amplified from cDNA with the immunoSEQ multiplex PCR, producing 87-bp fragments spanning the CDR3 region. Sequencing of the amplicons was done on the Illumina HiSeq platform. Concerning the study's data processing: PCR bias was computationally corrected using synthetic template baselines, reads within Hamming distance 2 were collapsed, and singletons that could not be merged were discarded. By aligning reads against IMGT, V, D and J genes, CDR3 length, and insertions or deletions at six rearrangement sites were assigned. Within each subset, clonotype counts were normalized to sorted cell number, after which true diversity and Gini coefficients were computed with the tcR R package. Repertoire sharing was quantified using the overlap coefficient calculated on TCRB nucleotide sequences. As a proxy for the pre-selection repertoire, out-of-frame TCRB sequences from naive cells were analyzed. Here the immuneACCESS table is served through TCRdb, limited to in-frame sequences with V and J called. Missing clones are a known gap in these copies; in checked studies unresolved V genes cover under half, and the rest lacks a known reason. D and trimming were read from the DNA, whereas the V and J calls and clone size are those reported in that table. The sample yields about 250,000 clones; 14% were counted once. The top ten hold more than 0.02% of the sample.

The paper's findings and limits, for the study overall: At VDJ recombination sites, type 1 diabetes patients had fewer insertions and more deleted nucleotides, which implies abnormalities in thymic rearrangement. HLA sub-analyses involved small numbers of individuals, so any influence of HLA type on TCRB rearrangement remained unresolved. Naive, central memory and regulatory TCRB repertoires appeared more similar among patients than among healthy donors. PCR might favor shorter templates, but patient and control samples were amplified and corrected together, so any skew would affect both groups equally. Type 1 diabetes patients showed a moderate but significant shortening of TCRB CDR3 length in all four CD4+ subsets. Sequencing cDNA rather than genomic DNA could over-represent highly expressing activated cells, although activation and CD3 levels did not differ between groups.

The sequence was collected from a woman in her forties in good health. Material: naive CD4+ T cells from blood. According to the study, the label for this sample's cell subset or site signals: true naive CD4+ T cells. The chain is assembled from TRBV11-2 and TRBJ2-1, and 7 bases in between align with TRBD1. The CDR3 sequence is CASSLGPGGSYNEQFF. The bases are TGTGCCAGCAGCTTAGGCCCAGGGGGCTCCTACAATGAGCAGTTCTTC.